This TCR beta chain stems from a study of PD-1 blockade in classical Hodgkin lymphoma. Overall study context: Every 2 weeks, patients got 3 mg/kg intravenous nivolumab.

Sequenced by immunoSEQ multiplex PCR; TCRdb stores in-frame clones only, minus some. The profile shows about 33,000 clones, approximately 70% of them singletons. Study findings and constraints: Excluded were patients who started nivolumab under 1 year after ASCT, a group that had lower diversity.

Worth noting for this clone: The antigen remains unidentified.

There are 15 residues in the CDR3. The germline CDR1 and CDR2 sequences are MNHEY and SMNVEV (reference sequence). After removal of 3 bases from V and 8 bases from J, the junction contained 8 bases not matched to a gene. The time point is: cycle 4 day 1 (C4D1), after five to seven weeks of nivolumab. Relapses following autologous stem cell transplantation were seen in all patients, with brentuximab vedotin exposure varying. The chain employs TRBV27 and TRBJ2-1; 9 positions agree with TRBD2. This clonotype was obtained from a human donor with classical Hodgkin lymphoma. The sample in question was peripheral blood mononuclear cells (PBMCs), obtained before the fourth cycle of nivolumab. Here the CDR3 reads CASSFRGRGIDEQFF. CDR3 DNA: TGTGCCAGCAGTTTTCGCGGGAGGGGAATCGATGAGCAGTTCTTC.